This T cell receptor beta chain was identified during a study of blood T cells in healthy people across ages. General observations from the study: What prevented conclusive comparison of naive and antigen-experienced cells was that PBMCs were unsorted.

A second 7 to 11 cycle PCR used barcoded and J-beta primers. Sequencing of every sample gave 2.5 million or more CDR3-containing paired-end reads. A single record per CDR3 protein comes from TCRdb applying MiXCR to the 5' RACE reads. Seen here are under 2 million distinct CDR3 sequences, roughly 32% observed once, and the top ten hold about 11%. To note about this clonotype: The target antigen is unknown.

Trimming shortened V by 3 bases and J by 3 bases, and 13 bases separated the two germline ends. Germline V CDR1 and CDR2: MNHEY, SMNVEV (reference sequence). The CDR3 sequence is 15 residues long. The clonotype comes from a woman in her 30s in good health. V is TRBV27 and J is TRBJ2-3; D might be TRBD2 (6 bases). What was sequenced was blood. CDR3 in amino acids: CASSFAGIQTDTQYF. The CDR3 DNA reads TGTGCCAGCAGTTTCGCGGGAATACAAACAGATACGCAGTATTTT.